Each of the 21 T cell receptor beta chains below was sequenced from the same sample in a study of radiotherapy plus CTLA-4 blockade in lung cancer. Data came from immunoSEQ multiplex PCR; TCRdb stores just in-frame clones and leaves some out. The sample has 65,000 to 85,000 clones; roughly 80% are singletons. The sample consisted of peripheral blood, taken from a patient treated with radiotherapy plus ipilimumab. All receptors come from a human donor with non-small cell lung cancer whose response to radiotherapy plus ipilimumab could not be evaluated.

The CDR3 is CASSQDRLAGVQETQYF. In DNA form, the CDR3 reads TGTGCCAGCAGCCAAGATAGGCTAGCGGGGGTGCAGGAGACCCAGTACTTC. The chain is built from TRBV4-2 and TRBJ2-5; 10 bases are shared with TRBD2. Germline CDR1 LGHNA, CDR2 YNFKEQ. V dropped 0 bases and J dropped 5; count of bases not matched to a gene: 9. The CDR3 is 17 residues long.

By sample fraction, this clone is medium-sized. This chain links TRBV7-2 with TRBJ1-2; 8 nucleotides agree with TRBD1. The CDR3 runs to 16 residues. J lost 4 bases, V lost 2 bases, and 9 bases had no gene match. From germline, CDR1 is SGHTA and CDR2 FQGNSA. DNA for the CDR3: TGTGCCAGCAGCTTAAGGTCAGGGGGCGATATCTATGGCTACACCTTC. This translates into CASSLRSGGDIYGYTF.

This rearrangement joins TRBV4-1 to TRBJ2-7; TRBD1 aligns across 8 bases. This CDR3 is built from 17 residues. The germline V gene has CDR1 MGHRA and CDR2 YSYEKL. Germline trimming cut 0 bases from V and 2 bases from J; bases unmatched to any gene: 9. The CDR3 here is CASSQDGVDRGAYEQYF. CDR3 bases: TGCGCCAGCAGCCAAGATGGGGTCGACAGGGGTGCCTACGAGCAGTACTTC.

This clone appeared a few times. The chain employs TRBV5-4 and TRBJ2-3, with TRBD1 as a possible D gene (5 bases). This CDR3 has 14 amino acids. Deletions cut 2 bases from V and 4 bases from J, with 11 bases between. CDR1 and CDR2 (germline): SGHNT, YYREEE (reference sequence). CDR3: CASSFTGFSDTQYF. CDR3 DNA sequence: TGTGCCAGCAGCTTCACAGGTTTTTCAGATACGCAGTATTTT.

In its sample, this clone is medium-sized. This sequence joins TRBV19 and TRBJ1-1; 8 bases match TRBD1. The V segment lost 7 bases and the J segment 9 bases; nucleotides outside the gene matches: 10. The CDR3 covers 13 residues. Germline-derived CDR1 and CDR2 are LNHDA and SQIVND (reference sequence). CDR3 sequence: CASTLDRGMKAFF. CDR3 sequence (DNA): TGTGCCAGTACCCTAGACAGGGGCATGAAAGCTTTCTTT.

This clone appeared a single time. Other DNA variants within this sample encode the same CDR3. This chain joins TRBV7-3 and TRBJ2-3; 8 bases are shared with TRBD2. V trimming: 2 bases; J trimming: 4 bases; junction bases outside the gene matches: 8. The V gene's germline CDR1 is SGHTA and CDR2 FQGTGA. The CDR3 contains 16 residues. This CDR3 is CASSLGASGGADTQYF. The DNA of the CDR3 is TGTGCCAGCAGCTTAGGGGCCAGCGGGGGAGCAGATACGCAGTATTTT.

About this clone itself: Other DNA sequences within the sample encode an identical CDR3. This CDR3 reads CASRLPGGRGYTF. CDR3 sequence (DNA): TGTGCCAGCAGGCTACCAGGGGGGAGAGGCTACACCTTC. The V gene is TRBV28, the J gene TRBJ1-2, with 7 bases fitting TRBD1. From germline, CDR1 is MDHEN and CDR2 SYDVKM. The junction had 9 bases not matched to a gene; V was cut back by 6 bases and J by 8 bases. The CDR3 contains 13 residues.

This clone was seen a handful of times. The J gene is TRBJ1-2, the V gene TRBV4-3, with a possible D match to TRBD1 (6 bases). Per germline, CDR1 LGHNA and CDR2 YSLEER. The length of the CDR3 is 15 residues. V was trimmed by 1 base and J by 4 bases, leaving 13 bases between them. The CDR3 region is CASSQGQGSAYGYTF. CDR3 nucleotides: TGCGCCAGCAGCCAAGGGCAGGGGAGTGCCTATGGCTACACCTTC.

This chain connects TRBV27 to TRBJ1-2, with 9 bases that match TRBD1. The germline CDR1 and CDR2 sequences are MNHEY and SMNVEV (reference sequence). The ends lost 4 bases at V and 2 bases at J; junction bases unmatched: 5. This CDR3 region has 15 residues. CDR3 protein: CASSSPGQGNYGYTF. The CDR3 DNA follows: TGTGCCAGCAGTTCCCCGGGACAGGGAAACTATGGCTACACCTTC.

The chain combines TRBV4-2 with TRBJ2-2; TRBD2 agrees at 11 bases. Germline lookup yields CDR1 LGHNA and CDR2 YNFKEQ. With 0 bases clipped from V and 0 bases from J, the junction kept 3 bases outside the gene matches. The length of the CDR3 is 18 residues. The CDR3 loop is CASSQDPSGGSNTGELFF. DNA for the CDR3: TGTGCCAGCAGCCAAGACCCTAGCGGGGGGTCGAACACCGGGGAGCTGTTTTTT.

DNA for the CDR3: TGTGCCAGCAGTCGCCAGGGGATCCGGAACACCGGGGAGCTGTTTTTT. Amino acids: CASSRQGIRNTGELFF. This rearrangement joins TRBV7-2 to TRBJ2-2, with a possible D match to TRBD1 (6 bases). From germline, CDR1 is SGHTA and CDR2 FQGNSA. V dropped 6 bases and J dropped 1 base, with 15 bases sitting between them. The length of the CDR3 is 16 residues.

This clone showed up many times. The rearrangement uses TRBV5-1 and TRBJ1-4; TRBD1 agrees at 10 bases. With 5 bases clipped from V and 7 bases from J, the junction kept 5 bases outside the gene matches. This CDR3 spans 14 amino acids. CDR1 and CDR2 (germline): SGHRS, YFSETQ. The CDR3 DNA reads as TGCGCCAGCAGTTCCGGGACAGGGGCTGAAAAACTGTTTTTT. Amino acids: CASSSGTGAEKLFF. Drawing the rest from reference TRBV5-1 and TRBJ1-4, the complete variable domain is KAGVTQTPRYLIKTRGQQVTLSCSPISGHRSVSWYQQTPGQGLQFLFEYFSETQRNKGNFPGRFSGRQFSNSRSEMNVSTLELGDSALYLCASSSGTGAEKLFFGSGTQLSVL.

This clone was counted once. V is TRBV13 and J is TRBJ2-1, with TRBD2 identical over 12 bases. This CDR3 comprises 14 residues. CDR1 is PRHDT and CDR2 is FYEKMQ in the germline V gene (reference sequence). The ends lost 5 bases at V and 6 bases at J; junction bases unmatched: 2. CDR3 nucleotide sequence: TGTGCCAGCAGCCTGACTAGCGGGAGCAATGAGCAGTTCTTC. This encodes CASSLTSGSNEQFF.

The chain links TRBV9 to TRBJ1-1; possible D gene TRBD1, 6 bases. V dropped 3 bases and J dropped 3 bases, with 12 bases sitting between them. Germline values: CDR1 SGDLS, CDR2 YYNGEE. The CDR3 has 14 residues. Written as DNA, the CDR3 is TGTGCCAGCAGCGCACAGGGAGCGGACACTGAAGCTTTCTTT. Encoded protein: CASSAQGADTEAFF.

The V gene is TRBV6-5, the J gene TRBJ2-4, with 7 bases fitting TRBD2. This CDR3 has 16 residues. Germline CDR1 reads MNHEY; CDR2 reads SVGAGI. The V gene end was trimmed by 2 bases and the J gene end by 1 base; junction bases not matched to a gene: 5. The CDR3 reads CASSYGGVGAKNIQYF. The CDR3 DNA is TGTGCCAGCAGTTACGGGGGGGTCGGGGCCAAAAACATTCAGTACTTC.

Here the CDR3 DNA reads TGTGCCAGCAGCCCTGGGACAGACCGATATGGCTACACCTTC. Translation: CASSPGTDRYGYTF. The chain is built from TRBV9 and TRBJ1-2; 7 nucleotides match TRBD1. The CDR3 contains 14 residues. From germline, CDR1 is SGDLS and CDR2 YYNGEE. The trim removed 4 bases at V and 5 bases at J, leaving 8 bases unmatched.

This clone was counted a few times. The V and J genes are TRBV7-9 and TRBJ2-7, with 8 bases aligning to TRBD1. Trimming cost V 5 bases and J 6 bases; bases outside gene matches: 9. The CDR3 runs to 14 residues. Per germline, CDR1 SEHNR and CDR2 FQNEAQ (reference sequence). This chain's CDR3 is CASSPWDRSAEQYF. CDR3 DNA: TGTGCCAGCAGCCCTTGGGACAGGTCAGCCGAGCAGTACTTC.

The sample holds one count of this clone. The CDR3 loop is CASRSSGANVLTF. As DNA, the CDR3 is TGTGCCAGTAGGAGCTCTGGGGCCAACGTCCTGACTTTC. The chain is built from TRBV19 and TRBJ2-6; D unresolved. Germline V CDR1 and CDR2: LNHDA, SQIVND (reference sequence). This CDR3 comprises 13 residues. Deletions cut 6 bases from V and 0 bases from J, with 3 bases between.

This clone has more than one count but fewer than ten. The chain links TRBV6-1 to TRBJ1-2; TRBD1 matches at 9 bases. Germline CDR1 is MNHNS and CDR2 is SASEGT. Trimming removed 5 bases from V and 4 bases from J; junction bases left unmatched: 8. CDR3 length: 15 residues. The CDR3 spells CASSPPGQGGYGYTF. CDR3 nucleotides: TGTGCCAGCAGTCCACCGGGACAGGGAGGCTATGGCTACACCTTC.

Written as DNA, the CDR3 is TGCGCCAGCAGCCAAGATCTGGCGACAGGGGCTGGGGCCAACGTCCTGACTTTC. It encodes CASSQDLATGAGANVLTF. V gene TRBV4-3 combines with J gene TRBJ2-6, with 8 bases lining up with TRBD1. Germline-derived CDR1 and CDR2 are LGHNA and YSLEER. Trimming at V came to 0 bases and at J to 2 bases, leaving 6 bases not matched to a gene. The CDR3 sequence is 18 residues long.

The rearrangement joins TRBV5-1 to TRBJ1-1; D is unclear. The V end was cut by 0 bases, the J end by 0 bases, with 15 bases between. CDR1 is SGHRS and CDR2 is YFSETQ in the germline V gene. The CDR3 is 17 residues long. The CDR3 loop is CASSLGTSRGLNTEAFF. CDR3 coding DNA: TGCGCCAGCAGCTTGGGAACTAGTCGGGGATTGAACACTGAAGCTTTCTTT.